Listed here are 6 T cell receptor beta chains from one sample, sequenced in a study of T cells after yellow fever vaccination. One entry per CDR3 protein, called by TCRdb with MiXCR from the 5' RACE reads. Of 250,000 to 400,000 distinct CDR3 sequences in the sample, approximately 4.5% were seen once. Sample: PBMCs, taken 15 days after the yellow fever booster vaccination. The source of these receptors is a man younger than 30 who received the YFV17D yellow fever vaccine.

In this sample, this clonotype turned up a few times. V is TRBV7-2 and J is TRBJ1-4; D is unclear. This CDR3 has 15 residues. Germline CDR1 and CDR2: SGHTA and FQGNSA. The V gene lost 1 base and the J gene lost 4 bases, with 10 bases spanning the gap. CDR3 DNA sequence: TGTGCCAGCAGCTTAGGCTTCCATTTTAATGAAAAACTGTTTTTT. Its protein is CASSLGFHFNEKLFF.

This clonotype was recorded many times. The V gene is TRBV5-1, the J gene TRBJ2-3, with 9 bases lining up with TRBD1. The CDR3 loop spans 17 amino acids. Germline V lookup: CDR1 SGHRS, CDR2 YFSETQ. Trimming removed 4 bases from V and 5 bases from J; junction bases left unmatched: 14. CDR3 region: CASSDSPGTGFKDTQYF. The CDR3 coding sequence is TGCGCCAGCAGCGACAGTCCCGGGACAGGGTTCAAAGATACGCAGTATTTT.

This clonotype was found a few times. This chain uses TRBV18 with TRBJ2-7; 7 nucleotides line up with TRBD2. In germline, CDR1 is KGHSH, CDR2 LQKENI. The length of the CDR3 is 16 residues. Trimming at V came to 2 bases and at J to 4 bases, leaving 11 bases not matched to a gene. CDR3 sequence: CASSPAIGTGGYEQYF. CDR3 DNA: TGTGCCAGCTCACCAGCGATCGGGACGGGGGGATACGAGCAGTACTTC.

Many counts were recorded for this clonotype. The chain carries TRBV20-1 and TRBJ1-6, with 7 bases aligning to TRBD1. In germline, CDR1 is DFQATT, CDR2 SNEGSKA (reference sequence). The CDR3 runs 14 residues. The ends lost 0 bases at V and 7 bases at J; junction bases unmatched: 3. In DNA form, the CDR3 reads TGCAGTGCTAGAGATAACAGGGGAAATTCACCCCTCCACTTT. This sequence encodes CSARDNRGNSPLHF.

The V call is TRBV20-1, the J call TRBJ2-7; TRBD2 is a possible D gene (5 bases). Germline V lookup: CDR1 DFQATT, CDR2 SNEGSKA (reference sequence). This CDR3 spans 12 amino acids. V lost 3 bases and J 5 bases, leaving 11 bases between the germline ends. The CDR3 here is CSASGVRDEQYV. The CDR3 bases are TGCAGTGCTAGCGGGGTGCGTGACGAGCAGTACGTC.

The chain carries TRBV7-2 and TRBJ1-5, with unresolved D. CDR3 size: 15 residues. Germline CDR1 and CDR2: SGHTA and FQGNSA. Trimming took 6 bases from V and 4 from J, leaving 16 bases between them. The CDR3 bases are TGTGCCAGCAGGCGTTCGACGGAATTAAATCAGCCCCAGCATTTT. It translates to CASRRSTELNQPQHF.